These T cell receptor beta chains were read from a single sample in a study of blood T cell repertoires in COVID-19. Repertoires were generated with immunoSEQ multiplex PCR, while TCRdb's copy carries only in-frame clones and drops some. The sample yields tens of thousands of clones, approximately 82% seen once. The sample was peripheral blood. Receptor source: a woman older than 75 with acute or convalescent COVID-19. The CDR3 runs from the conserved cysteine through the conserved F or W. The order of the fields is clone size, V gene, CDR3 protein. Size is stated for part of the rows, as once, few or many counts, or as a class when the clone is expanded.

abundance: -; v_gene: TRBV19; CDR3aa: CASSIMGGNGYTF
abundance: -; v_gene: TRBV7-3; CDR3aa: CASSLAGGSTDTQYF
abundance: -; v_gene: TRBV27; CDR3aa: CASSLPGPGGINIQYF
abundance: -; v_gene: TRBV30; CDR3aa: CAWVQPGLAGNEQFF
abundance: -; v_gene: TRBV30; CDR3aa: CAWTGQGNSPLHF
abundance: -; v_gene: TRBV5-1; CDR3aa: CASSIGGADTEAFF
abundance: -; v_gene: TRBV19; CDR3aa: CASSILGVGSDEQFF
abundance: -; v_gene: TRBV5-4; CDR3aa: CASSWTGVNTEAFF
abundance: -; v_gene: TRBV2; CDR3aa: CARSGSGFYNEQFF
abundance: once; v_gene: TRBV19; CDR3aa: CASSIGLGQGAKNIQYF
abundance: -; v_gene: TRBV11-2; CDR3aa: CASSQGAGRYGYTF
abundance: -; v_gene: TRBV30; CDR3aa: CAWSVGTGAGETQYF
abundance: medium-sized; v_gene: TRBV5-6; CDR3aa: CASSLAGLAGGTGELFF
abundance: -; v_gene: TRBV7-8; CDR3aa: CASSSRTENNYGYTF
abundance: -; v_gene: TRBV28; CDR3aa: CASRASGMNTEAFF
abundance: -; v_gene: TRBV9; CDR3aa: CASSTDSQRYEQYF
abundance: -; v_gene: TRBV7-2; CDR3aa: CASTLRAGGSSYEQYF
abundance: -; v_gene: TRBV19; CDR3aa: CASSIEATGEYGYTF
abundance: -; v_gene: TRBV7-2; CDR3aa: CASSLATAGGDTGELFF
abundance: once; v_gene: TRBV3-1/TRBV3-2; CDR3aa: CASSQQTVGGSPLHF
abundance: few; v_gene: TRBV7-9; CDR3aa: CASSYGTAVNSPLHF
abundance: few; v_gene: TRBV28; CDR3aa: CASSFGPGQHTEAFF
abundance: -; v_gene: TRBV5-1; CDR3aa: CASRVAGGRPSTDTQYF
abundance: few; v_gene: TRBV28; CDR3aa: CASSPLTGYGYTF
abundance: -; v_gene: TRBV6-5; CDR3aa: CASSYGLNYGYTF
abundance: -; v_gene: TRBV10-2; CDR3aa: CASSETGKGTGYTF